The 30 T cell receptor beta chains given below trace back to one sample, sequenced in a study of shared clonotypes between healthy human individuals. Profiling relied on immunoSEQ multiplex PCR, and the TCRdb table lists in-frame clones only, not all of them. The sample contains about 560,000 clones, roughly four fifths of which appear only once. What was sequenced was PBMCs. The receptors here all came from a woman aged 40 to 49 in good health. Some clones in this sample may be carry-over from other donors' samples.

Only a few counts were recorded for this clone. V is TRBV4-3 and J is TRBJ1-4; 9 bases are shared with TRBD1. The CDR3 has 15 residues. The V gene end was trimmed by 4 bases and the J gene end by 5 bases; junction bases not matched to a gene: 5. Germline lookup yields CDR1 LGHNA and CDR2 YSLEER. The CDR3, as DNA: TGCGCCAGCAGCCCCGTAGGGACAGGGAATGAAAAACTGTTTTTT. It codes for CASSPVGTGNEKLFF.

V is TRBV29-1 and J is TRBJ2-7; D may match TRBD1 or TRBD2 (5 bases each). The CDR3 loop spans 12 amino acids. CDR1 is SQVTM and CDR2 is ANQGSEA in the germline V gene. V was clipped by 5 bases and J by 1 base, with 9 bases between them. The CDR3 loop is CSVRDGSYEQYF. CDR3 nucleotides: TGCAGCGTTCGGGACGGATCCTACGAGCAGTACTTC.

Only a few counts were recorded for this clone. CDR3 nucleotides: TGTGCCAGCAGCTCGGGGACTAGCCTTTATTCCTACAATGAGCAGTTCTTC. This translates into CASSSGTSLYSYNEQFF. The chain carries TRBV5-4 and TRBJ2-1, with 9 positions matching TRBD2. Germline V lookup: CDR1 SGHNT, CDR2 YYREEE (reference sequence). V trimming: 3 bases; J trimming: 1 base; junction bases outside the gene matches: 8. The CDR3 covers 17 residues.

The chain combines TRBV7-9 with TRBJ2-5; maybe TRBD2 (6 bases). Germline V gene data show CDR1 as SEHNR and CDR2 as FQNEAQ (reference sequence). This CDR3 region has 15 residues. The V and J ends lost 4 bases and 4 bases respectively, with 16 bases between them. The DNA for the CDR3 is TGTGCCAGCAGCTCACCACGGGGGACTGGAGAGACCCAGTACTTC. It translates to CASSSPRGTGETQYF.

The genes are TRBV7-3 and TRBJ2-3; the match to TRBD2 covers 10 bases. The germline V gene encodes CDR1 SGHTA and CDR2 FQGTGA. V trimming: 4 bases; J trimming: 1 base; junction bases outside the gene matches: 5. The CDR3 covers 16 residues. The DNA for the CDR3 is TGTGCCAGCAGCTCACTAGGACTAGCGGGCACAGATACGCAGTATTTT. It yields the protein CASSSLGLAGTDTQYF.

This clone was recorded only once. Since a much larger clone is just one base distant, this may be a read error. This chain uses TRBV7-9 with TRBJ1-2; possible D gene TRBD1, 6 bases. V dropped 7 bases and J dropped 7 bases, with 13 bases sitting between them. Germline V gene lookup returns CDR1 SEHNR and CDR2 FQNEAQ (reference sequence). The CDR3 extends over 12 amino acids. CDR3 nucleotide sequence: TGTGCCAGCAACAGGGTAACGGGTGGCTACACCTTC. This encodes CASNRVTGGYTF.

This chain uses TRBV5-1 with TRBJ2-1, with 12 bases identical to TRBD2. The germline gives CDR1 SGHRS, CDR2 YFSETQ. The CDR3 extends over 15 amino acids. V lost 4 bases to trimming and J lost 2 bases; unmatched junction nucleotides: 1. The CDR3 sequence is CASSRLAGAYNEQFF. For the CDR3, the DNA is TGCGCCAGCAGCCGACTAGCGGGGGCCTACAATGAGCAGTTCTTC. The complete variable domain, with remaining parts taken from reference TRBV5-1 and TRBJ2-1, reads KAGVTQTPRYLIKTRGQQVTLSCSPISGHRSVSWYQQTPGQGLQFLFEYFSETQRNKGNFPGRFSGRQFSNSRSEMNVSTLELGDSALYLCASSRLAGAYNEQFFGPGTRLTVL.

This chain links TRBV7-3 with TRBJ1-1; possible D gene TRBD1, 5 bases. Germline V gene lookup returns CDR1 SGHTA and CDR2 FQGTGA. CDR3 length: 13 amino acids. Trimming pared 5 bases from V and 2 bases from J, leaving 9 bases between. The CDR3 DNA follows: TGTGCCAGCAGCCCGGGACTCAACACTGAAGCTTTCTTT. It yields the protein CASSPGLNTEAFF.

This chain joins TRBV19 and TRBJ1-5; 7 bases fit TRBD1. With 5 bases clipped from V and 0 bases from J, the junction kept 4 bases outside the gene matches. This CDR3 is built from 15 residues. Germline lookup yields CDR1 LNHDA and CDR2 SQIVND (reference sequence). The CDR3 DNA sequence: TGTGCCAGTAGTGGGGACAGAATTAGCAATCAGCCCCAGCATTTT. Amino acids: CASSGDRISNQPQHF.

The chain is built from TRBV7-2 and TRBJ2-7; 8 nucleotides line up with TRBD1. Germline assignment: CDR1 SGHTA and CDR2 FQGNSA. V gave up 6 bases and J gave up 10 bases; unmatched junction bases: 17. The CDR3 covers 15 residues. The CDR3 protein is CASSTQPGQGGSQYF. The CDR3 DNA is TGTGCCAGCAGTACTCAACCAGGACAGGGTGGGTCTCAGTACTTC.

The J gene is TRBJ2-1, the V gene TRBV4-1, with TRBD2 matching over 10 bases. The germline V gene has CDR1 MGHRA and CDR2 YSYEKL. V was pared by 0 bases and J by 3 bases, with 14 bases of the junction left unmatched. The CDR3 sequence is 20 residues long. CDR3 loop: CASSQDRGTSARLNYNEQFF. The CDR3 nucleotides are TGCGCCAGCAGCCAAGACCGGGGGACTAGCGCGAGACTAAACTACAATGAGCAGTTCTTC.

This chain connects TRBV30 to TRBJ1-5; D gene ambiguous. The CDR3 has 14 residues. V lost 1 base, J lost 1 base, and 8 bases lay in between. Germline CDR1 is GTSNPN and CDR2 is SVGIG (reference sequence). The chain's CDR3 is CAWSAELSNQPQHF. CDR3 DNA: TGTGCCTGGAGTGCTGAATTGAGCAATCAGCCCCAGCATTTT.

The chain carries TRBV9 and TRBJ2-7; 9 nucleotides match TRBD2. With V trimmed by 2 bases and J by 6 bases, 6 bases remained unmatched. Germline loops: CDR1 SGDLS, CDR2 YYNGEE. CDR3 length equals 14 residues. The chain's CDR3 is CASSVGSGSGEQYF. The DNA for the CDR3 is TGTGCCAGCAGCGTCGGTAGCGGGAGTGGCGAGCAGTACTTC.

The rearrangement joins TRBV28 to TRBJ2-5; 8 nucleotides line up with TRBD1. Per germline, CDR1 MDHEN and CDR2 SYDVKM. After removal of 2 bases from V and 5 bases from J, the junction contained 4 bases not matched to a gene. This CDR3 has 14 residues. CDR3 sequence reads: CASSLRQGIETQYF. In DNA, the CDR3 is TGTGCCAGCAGTTTACGACAGGGGATTGAGACCCAGTACTTC.

The V gene is TRBV30, the J gene TRBJ2-7; 8 bases fit TRBD1. There are 17 residues in the CDR3. Germline assignment: CDR1 GTSNPN and CDR2 SVGIG (reference sequence). Losses at the gene ends were 2 bases for V and 1 base for J; bases not matched to a gene: 13. The CDR3 spells CAWSRDPTGVRSYEQYF. The CDR3 nucleotides read TGTGCCTGGAGTCGAGATCCGACAGGGGTGCGTTCCTACGAGCAGTACTTC.

The chain uses TRBV25-1 and TRBJ1-4; D not certain. The length of the CDR3 is 14 residues. V gave up 6 bases and J gave up 2 bases, with 10 bases separating them. Looked up from germline, CDR1 is MGHDK and CDR2 is SYGVNS. The CDR3, as DNA: TGTGCCAGCAGCGCAGCGGGTACTAATGAAAAACTGTTTTTT. Translating it yields CASSAAGTNEKLFF.

Concerning this clone itself: It may be a read error: a sequence one base away is much more abundant. The sample has other DNA sequences that encode this CDR3 too. This chain connects TRBV29-1 to TRBJ2-1; 8 nucleotides align to TRBD2. Germline V lookup: CDR1 SQVTM, CDR2 ANQGSEA. J was trimmed by 6 bases and V by 2 bases; bases with no gene match: 9. CDR3 length: 15 amino acids. This CDR3 reads CSVERSGGLINEQFF. CDR3 DNA: TGCAGCGTTGAACGATCGGGGGGGCTAATCAATGAGCAGTTCTTC.

Notes on this clone: This likely traces to a read error, being one base from a far larger clone. This rearrangement joins TRBV15 to TRBJ2-7, with TRBD2 matching 8 bases. Trimming at V came to 5 bases and at J to 2 bases, leaving 11 bases not matched to a gene. This CDR3 has 16 amino acids. Germline CDR1 LNHNV, CDR2 YYDKDF (reference sequence). CDR3 amino acids: CATSLQMRGAPYEQYF. As DNA, the CDR3 is TGTGCCACCAGCTTGCAAATGCGGGGGGCACCCTACGAGCAGTACTTC.

On this clone: Other DNA sequences from this sample encode an identical CDR3 as well. The chain recombines TRBV5-1 with TRBJ2-2; D gene unclear. This CDR3 comprises 14 residues. Looked up from germline, CDR1 is SGHRS and CDR2 is YFSETQ. The ends were cut back, 5 bases at V and 2 bases at J, with 10 bases in the middle. The CDR3 loop is CASSRLENTGELFF. CDR3 sequence (DNA): TGCGCCAGCAGTCGACTTGAAAACACCGGGGAGCTGTTTTTT.

This clone was detected many times. Other DNA sequences in the same sample also yield this CDR3. V is TRBV2 and J is TRBJ1-1, with 8 positions matching TRBD1. This CDR3 is built from 14 residues. Trimming removed 4 bases from V and 8 bases from J; junction bases left unmatched: 9. The germline gives CDR1 SNHLY, CDR2 FYNNEI. The CDR3 nucleotides read TGTGCCAGCAGTGGATGGGAGGGACAGGTCGAAGCTTTCTTT. Translation gives CASSGWEGQVEAFF.

This chain connects TRBV30 to TRBJ2-3; 9 bases map to TRBD2. This CDR3 is built from 14 residues. The ends lost 3 bases at V and 2 bases at J; junction bases unmatched: 3. Germline V gene data show CDR1 as GTSNPN and CDR2 as SVGIG (reference sequence). CDR3 in DNA: TGTGCCTGGAGGTTAGCGGGAGTCACAGATACGCAGTATTTT. Translating gives CAWRLAGVTDTQYF.

For this clone: At the DNA level, this CDR3 is encoded by other sequences in the same sample as well. The chain couples TRBV18 to TRBJ2-3; 11 nucleotides line up with TRBD2. Germline CDR1 KGHSH, CDR2 LQKENI. This CDR3 contains 16 residues. With 3 bases clipped from V and 0 bases from J, the junction kept 2 bases outside the gene matches. CDR3 loop: CASSPRTSGSTDTQYF. In nucleotides, the CDR3 is TGTGCCAGCTCACCCAGGACTAGCGGGAGCACAGATACGCAGTATTTT.

The rearrangement uses TRBV7-2 and TRBJ2-7; the D call may be TRBD1 or TRBD2 (5 bases each). The CDR3 totals 19 residues. In germline, CDR1 is SGHTA, CDR2 FQGNSA. V gave up 8 bases and J gave up 2 bases, with 31 bases separating them. This chain's CDR3 is CASLLWAPGRNLGPYEQYF. The DNA for the CDR3 is TGTGCCAGCCTGCTTTGGGCTCCAGGGCGTAACCTGGGACCCTACGAGCAGTACTTC.

As regards this clone: A much larger clone lies one base from this, so it may be a read error. The chain recombines TRBV29-1 with TRBJ2-7; 9 bases map to TRBD1. This CDR3 has 13 amino acids. J lost 9 bases, V lost 5 bases, and 11 bases had no gene match. CDR1 SQVTM and CDR2 ANQGSEA come from the germline V gene. In DNA, the CDR3 is TGCAGCGTTTCCGGGACAGGGTTGTCCGCGCAGTACTTC. Protein sequence: CSVSGTGLSAQYF.

CDR3 in amino acids: CASSERFGAGADPGELFF. CDR3 bases: TGCGCCAGCAGTGAGAGGTTTGGGGCGGGAGCCGACCCCGGGGAGCTGTTTTTT. The chain employs TRBV10-1 and TRBJ2-2, with 7 bases matching TRBD2. There are 18 residues in the CDR3. Germline V gene data show CDR1 as WNHNN and CDR2 as SYGVQD (reference sequence). The ends lost 2 bases at V and 6 bases at J; junction bases unmatched: 15.

V and J are TRBV10-3 and TRBJ2-5; D might be TRBD1 (5 bases). CDR1 and CDR2 (germline): ENHRY, SYGVKD. V lost 2 bases, J lost 3 bases, and 7 bases lay in between. The CDR3 has 13 amino acids. Written as DNA, the CDR3 is TGTGCCATCAGTGAGGGCAGGGAAGAGACCCAGTACTTC. It is translated as CAISEGREETQYF.

The chain links TRBV7-9 to TRBJ2-7; 8 bases line up with TRBD1. This CDR3 has 14 amino acids. Germline trimming cut 5 bases from V and 2 bases from J; bases unmatched to any gene: 5. CDR1 SEHNR and CDR2 FQNEAQ come from the germline V gene (reference sequence). The CDR3 is CASSQMTGAYEQYF. CDR3 coding DNA: TGTGCCAGCAGCCAAATGACAGGGGCCTACGAGCAGTACTTC.

DNA for the CDR3: TGTGCCAGCACGGACCCTACAGGGCGGTGCACCTTC. It encodes CASTDPTGRCTF. The rearrangement joins TRBV19 to TRBJ1-2, with D perhaps matching TRBD1 (6 bases). Germline lookup yields CDR1 LNHDA and CDR2 SQIVND (reference sequence). The CDR3 loop spans 12 amino acids. With 9 bases removed from V and 13 bases from J, the gap between germline ends came to 21 bases.

This chain uses TRBV27 with TRBJ1-1; a weak D match, TRBD1 (6 bases). This CDR3 comprises 14 residues. Trimming pared 1 base from V and 2 bases from J, leaving 8 bases between. CDR1 MNHEY and CDR2 SMNVEV come from the germline V gene (reference sequence). The CDR3 reads CASSLYRANTEAFF. In DNA, the CDR3 is TGTGCCAGCAGTTTATACAGGGCAAACACTGAAGCTTTCTTT.

The chain links TRBV19 to TRBJ2-7, with D unresolved. CDR3 length: 13 amino acids. V shed 9 bases and J shed 2 bases, with 14 bases lying between them. CDR1 and CDR2 (germline): LNHDA, SQIVND (reference sequence). CDR3 coding DNA: TGTGCCAGCGGCGAGGTAGACACCTACGAGCAGTACTTC. It codes for CASGEVDTYEQYF.